Presented here are 28 T cell receptor beta chains from one specimen sequenced in a study of blood T cell repertoires in COVID-19. Repertoires were generated with immunoSEQ multiplex PCR, while TCRdb's copy carries only in-frame clones and drops some. The sample gives approximately 280,000 clones, 86% of which show up once; less than 3% is in the top ten. The specimen sequenced was PBMCs or T cells enriched from blood (not recorded which). Every receptor here comes from a woman aged 18-30 years who had recovered from COVID-19.

The chain recombines TRBV5-4 with TRBJ2-5; TRBD1 agrees at 7 bases. Germline lookup yields CDR1 SGHNT and CDR2 YYREEE (reference sequence). The CDR3 is made up of 14 amino acids. Trimming at V came to 3 bases and at J to 3 bases, leaving 5 bases not matched to a gene. The chain's CDR3 is CASSSYRGEETQYF. Written as DNA, the CDR3 is TGTGCCAGCAGCTCTTACAGGGGCGAAGAGACCCAGTACTTC. The full variable domain, with the rest looked up from reference TRBV5-4 and TRBJ2-5, is ETGVTQSPTHLIKTRGQQVTLRCSSQSGHNTVSWYQQALGQGPQFIFQYYREEENGRGNFPPRFSGLQFPNYSSELNVNALELDDSALYLCASSSYRGEETQYFGPGTRLLVL.

V is TRBV5-1 and J is TRBJ2-6; D might be TRBD1 (6 bases). The CDR3 is made up of 16 amino acids. In germline, CDR1 is SGHRS, CDR2 YFSETQ. V shed 4 bases and J shed 0 bases, with 11 bases lying between them. CDR3 DNA: TGCGCCAGCAGCACACCGGACAGCTCTGGGGCCAACGTCCTGACTTTC. This gives the protein CASSTPDSSGANVLTF.

V and J are TRBV19 and TRBJ2-7; TRBD2 is a possible D gene (6 bases). The V end lost 6 bases, the J end lost 1 base, and 13 bases lay between the germline ends. This CDR3 has 14 amino acids. Germline CDR1 is LNHDA and CDR2 is SQIVND (reference sequence). The CDR3 coding sequence is TGTGCCAGTAGCCCCGACGGGAGATCCTACGAGCAGTACTTC. Its protein product is CASSPDGRSYEQYF. The full variable domain, with the rest looked up from reference TRBV19 and TRBJ2-7, is DGGITQSPKYLFRKEGQNVTLSCEQNLNHDAMYWYRQDPGQGLRLIYYSQIVNDFQKGDIAEGYSVSREKKESFPLTVTSAQKNPTAFYLCASSPDGRSYEQYFGPGTRLTVT.

This clone was picked up a small number of times. The chain carries TRBV29-1 and TRBJ2-5, with D unclear. Between the trimmed V and J ends, which lost 7 bases and 0 bases, there was a span of 18 bases. The CDR3 runs 15 residues. Germline-derived CDR1 and CDR2 are SQVTM and ANQGSEA. The CDR3 DNA follows: TGCAGCGCAGCTGGCGGCGGTGGGTACCAAGAGACCCAGTACTTC. Its protein is CSAAGGGGYQETQYF. The entire variable domain, with the rest obtained from reference TRBV29-1 and TRBJ2-5, is as follows: SAVISQKPSRDICQRGTSLTIQCQVDSQVTMMFWYRQQPGQSLTLIATANQGSEATYESGFVIDKFPISRPNLTFSTLTVSNMSPEDSSIYLCSAAGGGGYQETQYFGPGTRLLVL.

The V and J genes are TRBV11-3 and TRBJ2-1; 7 bases agree with TRBD1. With 4 bases clipped from V and 3 bases from J, the junction kept 9 bases outside the gene matches. The CDR3 is 16 residues long. The germline V gene encodes CDR1 SGHNT and CDR2 YENEEA. The CDR3 is CASSYPTGPFYNEQFF. CDR3 sequence (DNA): TGTGCCAGCAGCTACCCGACAGGGCCGTTCTACAATGAGCAGTTCTTC.

The chain is built from TRBV2 and TRBJ2-3; 8 bases align to TRBD2. CDR3 length: 14 amino acids. V trimming: 7 bases; J trimming: 2 bases; junction bases outside the gene matches: 5. Germline V CDR1 and CDR2: SNHLY, FYNNEI. As DNA, the CDR3 is TGTGCCAGCACGCTAGCGGGTTTCACAGATACGCAGTATTTT. The encoded protein is CASTLAGFTDTQYF.

The chain uses TRBV24-1 and TRBJ2-5; 8 nucleotides line up with TRBD2. Germline values: CDR1 KGHDR, CDR2 SFDVKD. The CDR3 sequence is 15 residues long. Trimming at V came to 3 bases and at J to 4 bases, leaving 6 bases not matched to a gene. The CDR3 coding sequence is TGTGCCACCAGTGATGGGCGGGGGGCACTAGAGACCCAGTACTTC. Amino acids: CATSDGRGALETQYF.

This clone was detected only once. This may come from a read error, since a much larger clone is one base off. This chain joins TRBV4-1 and TRBJ1-3, with 8 bases identical to TRBD1. This CDR3 spans 17 amino acids. Germline CDR1 and CDR2: MGHRA and YSYEKL. The CDR3 coding sequence is TGCGCCACCAGCCGACAGGGGATTGTTCTGAAAGGAAACACCATATATTTT. This translates into CATSRQGIVLKGNTIYF.

This rearrangement joins TRBV5-1 to TRBJ2-2; TRBD2 matches 11 bases. The CDR3 sequence is 16 residues long. Germline V CDR1 and CDR2: SGHRS, YFSETQ. J gave up 6 bases and V 0 bases, and 4 bases lay outside the gene matches. Here the CDR3 DNA reads TGCGCCAGCAGCTTGGGACTAGCGGGATTGGCCGGGGAGCTGTTTTTT. Translation: CASSLGLAGLAGELFF.

The CDR3 loop is CAIRATGVETQYF. CDR3 nucleotide sequence: TGTGCCATCAGGGCGACAGGGGTGGAGACCCAGTACTTC. The V gene is TRBV10-3, the J gene TRBJ2-5; TRBD1 matches at 8 bases. The CDR3 contains 13 residues. The junction had 5 bases not matched to a gene; V was cut back by 6 bases and J by 5 bases. Germline V gene sequence: CDR1 ENHRY, CDR2 SYGVKD.

The rearrangement uses TRBV15 and TRBJ1-5; D perhaps matches TRBD1 (5 bases). Between the trimmed V and J ends, which lost 4 bases and 4 bases, there was a span of 17 bases. Germline CDR1 reads LNHNV; CDR2 reads YYDKDF (reference sequence). CDR3 length equals 16 residues. The CDR3 spells CATSTAGPPENQPQHF. The DNA for the CDR3 is TGTGCCACCAGCACAGCGGGGCCCCCAGAAAATCAGCCCCAGCATTTT.

On this clone: The junction shows a germline mismatch at one end, possibly a read error. This rearrangement joins TRBV18 to TRBJ2-7; 8 bases align to TRBD1. CDR1 and CDR2 from the germline V gene are KGHSH and LQKENI. CDR3 length: 16 amino acids. CDR3 bases: TGTGCCAGCTCACCACTGGTCGGACAGGGCTCCCACGAGCAGTACTTC. Amino acids: CASSPLVGQGSHEQYF.

This chain links TRBV2 with TRBJ2-5; TRBD2 matches 7 bases. The CDR3 runs to 13 residues. Germline loops: CDR1 SNHLY, CDR2 FYNNEI. V gave up 4 bases and J gave up 6 bases; unmatched junction bases: 5. The CDR3 DNA follows: TGTGCCAGCAGTGTGGGGCGGGAGAAGACCCAGTACTTC. Translation gives CASSVGREKTQYF.

The table lists this clone with a few counts. The chain uses TRBV2 and TRBJ2-7; D unclear. This CDR3 contains 15 residues. In germline, CDR1 is SNHLY, CDR2 FYNNEI. The V gene lost 1 base and the J gene lost 3 bases, with 13 bases spanning the gap. The CDR3 sequence: CASSEEPVLLYEQYF. For the CDR3, the DNA is TGTGCCAGCAGTGAAGAACCGGTCCTCCTCTACGAGCAGTACTTC.

The V and J genes are TRBV4-2 and TRBJ1-2, with TRBD1 as a possible D gene (5 bases). The CDR3 has 13 amino acids. Germline V gene data show CDR1 as LGHNA and CDR2 as YNFKEQ. With 4 bases removed from V and 6 bases from J, the gap between germline ends came to 12 bases. The CDR3 loop is CASSPGTPNGYTF. CDR3 DNA: TGTGCCAGCAGCCCCGGGACTCCAAATGGCTACACCTTC.

The rearrangement links TRBV11-2 to TRBJ1-6; a possible D gene is TRBD1 (5 bases). This CDR3 contains 14 residues. The V gene's germline CDR1 is SGHAT and CDR2 FQNNGV. The V end lost 3 bases, the J end lost 10 bases, and 13 bases lay between the germline ends. CDR3 protein: CASSFGREGSPLHF. The CDR3 DNA sequence: TGTGCCAGCAGCTTTGGCAGGGAAGGATCACCCCTCCACTTT.

This rearrangement joins TRBV20-1 to TRBJ1-1, with D perhaps TRBD1 (6 bases). The ends were cut back, 3 bases at V and 11 bases at J, with 16 bases in the middle. Germline lookup yields CDR1 DFQATT and CDR2 SNEGSKA (reference sequence). The CDR3 has 12 amino acids. CDR3 nucleotide sequence: TGCAGTGCTAGTAGACCGGGACAAGGGGCTTTCTTT. Its translation is CSASRPGQGAFF.

This clone was recorded once. This chain links TRBV28 with TRBJ1-6, with 8 bases matching TRBD1. Looked up from germline, CDR1 is MDHEN and CDR2 is SYDVKM. V trimming: 10 bases; J trimming: 6 bases; junction bases outside the gene matches: 5. The CDR3 runs to 13 residues. The CDR3 sequence is CANGQGANSPLHF. CDR3 bases: TGTGCCAACGGACAGGGAGCTAATTCACCCCTCCACTTT.

This clone was seen only a few times. The V call is TRBV6-5, the J call TRBJ1-1; D is undetermined. Per the germline V gene, CDR1 is MNHEY and CDR2 is SVGAGI. V lost 8 bases to trimming and J lost 1 base, with 8 bases between them. The CDR3 spans 12 residues. This CDR3 reads CASAQRNTEAFF. CDR3 DNA sequence: TGTGCCAGCGCACAGAGGAACACTGAAGCTTTCTTT.

This clone occurred many times. The chain has TRBV7-2 and TRBJ2-3; 15 nucleotides align to TRBD2. Trimming at V came to 4 bases and at J to 4 bases, leaving 3 bases not matched to a gene. Germline V gene lookup returns CDR1 SGHTA and CDR2 FQGNSA. The CDR3 length is 16 residues. CDR3 residues: CASSSRTSGGADTQYF. The CDR3 DNA reads as TGTGCCAGCAGCTCGCGGACTAGCGGGGGGGCAGATACGCAGTATTTT.

The V gene is TRBV4-2, the J gene TRBJ2-1; TRBD2 matches 11 bases. V was clipped by 3 bases and J by 4 bases; unmatched bases: 5. The CDR3 has 16 amino acids. Per the germline V gene, CDR1 is LGHNA and CDR2 is YNFKEQ. CDR3 region: CASSHQLAGVYNEQFF. The CDR3 region has the DNA TGTGCCAGCAGCCACCAACTAGCGGGAGTTTACAATGAGCAGTTCTTC.

The rearrangement joins TRBV6-2 or TRBV6-3 to TRBJ1-5; no clear D gene. The germline CDR1 and CDR2 sequences are MNHEY and SVGEGT. This CDR3 is 13 amino acids long. Trimming stripped 4 bases from V and 7 bases from J, with 11 bases between. DNA for the CDR3: TGTGCCAGCAGTTTCCCCCCGAGGCAGCCCCAGCATTTT. Its translation is CASSFPPRQPQHF.

The gene calls are TRBV6-4 and TRBJ2-1; D might be TRBD1 (6 bases). Trimming removed 4 bases from V and 3 bases from J, with 13 bases in between. The CDR3 loop spans 15 amino acids. Per the germline V gene, CDR1 is MRHNA and CDR2 is SNTAGT. The CDR3 DNA reads TGTGCCAGCAGTGTATTTGGACAGCTCTACAATGAGCAGTTCTTC. It yields the protein CASSVFGQLYNEQFF.

This chain uses TRBV19 with TRBJ1-4; TRBD1 matches at 7 bases. The CDR3 sequence is 15 residues long. J lost 3 bases, V lost 3 bases, and 4 bases had no gene match. Germline V gene sequence: CDR1 LNHDA, CDR2 SQIVND (reference sequence). In DNA, the CDR3 is TGTGCCAGTAGTATCGACAGGGATGCTAATGAAAAACTGTTTTTT. Its protein is CASSIDRDANEKLFF.

This chain connects TRBV4-3 to TRBJ2-3, with D unresolved. The CDR3 extends over 13 amino acids. Germline V CDR1 and CDR2: LGHNA, YSLEER. V was shortened by 0 bases and J by 4 bases, with 5 bases between the two germline ends. The CDR3 DNA follows: TGCGCCAGCAGCCAAGATGTAGCAGATACGCAGTATTTT. Amino acid sequence: CASSQDVADTQYF.

The chain employs TRBV25-1 and TRBJ2-5; weak D call: TRBD2 (5 bases). Germline V gives CDR1 MGHDK, CDR2 SYGVNS. V lost 0 bases to trimming and J lost 0 bases, with 5 bases between them. The CDR3 runs to 14 residues. CDR3 in DNA: TGTGCCAGCAGTGAATACGGGGACCAAGAGACCCAGTACTTC. It yields the protein CASSEYGDQETQYF.

The J gene is TRBJ2-1, the V gene TRBV7-9; 8 positions match TRBD1. CDR1 SEHNR and CDR2 FQNEAQ come from the germline V gene (reference sequence). Trimming at V came to 5 bases and at J to 9 bases, leaving 18 bases not matched to a gene. This CDR3 comprises 17 residues. CDR3 in DNA: TGTGCCAGCAGCCACTCAGGGGGCGCGGGATTGCGTGTTGAGCAGTTCTTC. It is translated as CASSHSGGAGLRVEQFF.

A single count supports this clone. This sequence joins TRBV19 and TRBJ1-1; weak D call: TRBD1 (5 bases). Germline values: CDR1 LNHDA, CDR2 SQIVND (reference sequence). The CDR3 runs 15 residues. V was trimmed by 5 bases and J by 0 bases, leaving 13 bases between them. Written as DNA, the CDR3 is TGTGCCAGTAGTGCTTTCCAGGGCATGAACACTGAAGCTTTCTTT. Protein sequence: CASSAFQGMNTEAFF. Full variable domain (outside the CDR3, taken from reference TRBV19 and TRBJ1-1): DGGITQSPKYLFRKEGQNVTLSCEQNLNHDAMYWYRQDPGQGLRLIYYSQIVNDFQKGDIAEGYSVSREKKESFPLTVTSAQKNPTAFYLCASSAFQGMNTEAFFGQGTRLTVV.